A selection of T cell receptor beta chains follows, all from one sample in a study of CD8 T cells in Susac syndrome. MiXCR, applied by TCRdb to the immunoSEQ multiplex PCR reads, yields one record per CDR3 protein. The table records about 200,000 distinct CDR3 sequences, roughly nine tenths of them present only once. Sample: CD8+ T cells from PBMCs. The receptors originated from a human donor with multiple sclerosis. The CDR3 runs from the conserved cysteine through the conserved F or W. The D gene is left open where the match is weak. Clone size, where shown, is once, few, many, or a class for clones that have expanded.

TRBD1	TRBV12-3/TRBV12-4	TRBJ2-3	-	CASRDGTGDVDTQYF	TGTGCCAGCCGAGACGGGACAGGGGATGTAGATACGCAGTATTTT
-	TRBV5-1	TRBJ1-1	-	CASSSSVGRNTEAFF	TGCGCCAGCAGCTCGTCAGTGGGGAGGAACACTGAAGCTTTCTTT
-	TRBV30	TRBJ2-1	-	CAWLLYNEQFF	TGTGCCTGGCTACTCTACAATGAGCAGTTCTTC
-	TRBV10-3	TRBJ2-1	-	CAISDPLGGATYNEQFF	TGTGCCATCAGTGACCCTCTGGGGGGGGCGACCTACAATGAGCAGTTCTTC
TRBD1	TRBV5-1	TRBJ1-1	-	CASSLGEGALGDTEAFF	TGCGCCAGCAGCTTGGGCGAGGGGGCGTTGGGCGACACTGAAGCTTTCTTT
-	TRBV11-2	TRBJ2-1	-	CASSLIGPNEQFF	TGTGCCAGCAGCTTAATCGGCCCCAATGAGCAGTTCTTC
-	TRBV7-9	TRBJ1-4	-	CASSSDLLGPGEKLFF	TGTGCCAGCAGCTCAGACCTCCTGGGGCCGGGTGAAAAACTGTTTTTT
TRBD1	TRBV7-9	TRBJ1-1	-	CASSPLKLRQGTKTEAFF	TGTGCCAGCAGCCCGCTTAAGCTCAGACAGGGAACGAAAACTGAAGCTTTCTTT
-	TRBV4-2	TRBJ1-1	-	CASSQEELWTEAFF	TGTGCCAGCAGCCAAGAGGAGTTGTGGACTGAAGCTTTCTTT
TRBD1	TRBV13	TRBJ1-4	once	CASSSYRGAGKLFF	TGTGCCAGCAGCTCGTACAGGGGTGCGGGAAAACTGTTTTTT
-	TRBV4-3	TRBJ1-1	-	CASSQDWGRGTEAFF	TGCGCCAGCAGCCAAGATTGGGGAAGGGGCACTGAAGCTTTCTTT
-	TRBV14	TRBJ2-1	-	CASSPGEDSYNEQFF	TGTGCCAGCAGCCCGGGGGAGGACTCCTACAATGAGCAGTTCTTC
-	TRBV7-2	TRBJ1-1	once	CASSFEGGRNTEAFF	TGTGCCAGCAGCTTCGAGGGGGGCAGAAACACTGAAGCTTTCTTT
TRBD2	TRBV11-2	TRBJ2-3	once	CASSLPREGLRTDTQYF	TGCGCCAGCAGCTTACCCCGGGAGGGTCTTAGGACAGATACGCAGTATTTT
-	TRBV6-5	TRBJ2-7	-	CASRVRAGPYYEQYF	TGTGCCAGCCGTGTACGGGCAGGACCCTACTACGAGCAGTACTTC
-	TRBV2	TRBJ2-7	-	CASSELDYEQYF	TGTGCCAGCAGTGAACTGGACTACGAGCAGTACTTC
-	TRBV3-1	TRBJ1-6	-	CASSQVGDGTSPLHF	TGTGCCAGCAGCCAAGTGGGGGACGGAACCTCACCCCTCCACTTT
TRBD1	TRBV12-3/TRBV12-4	TRBJ2-7	-	CASSLAHRTGSYEQYF	TGTGCCAGCAGTTTAGCGCACCGGACAGGCTCCTACGAGCAGTACTTC
-	TRBV15	TRBJ2-7	-	CATSTTIRNEQYF	TGTGCCACCAGCACGACTATACGAAACGAGCAGTACTTC
-	TRBV6-6	TRBJ1-5	-	CASSYGANQPQHF	TGTGCCAGCAGTTACGGGGCTAATCAGCCCCAGCATTTT
-	TRBV14	TRBJ2-3	few	CASSPTEDTQYF	TGTGCCAGCAGCCCTACTGAAGATACGCAGTATTTT
TRBD2	TRBV5-4	TRBJ2-1	-	CASSGRVPEQFF	TGTGCCAGCAGCGGGAGGGTCCCCGAGCAGTTCTTC
TRBD2	TRBV5-1	TRBJ2-5	once	CASSSAVAGLAQETQYF	TGCGCCAGCAGCTCCGCGGTAGCGGGCTTGGCTCAAGAGACCCAGTACTTC
-	TRBV12-3/TRBV12-4	TRBJ1-1	few	CASSLRTEAFF	TGTGCCAGCAGTCTCAGGACGGAAGCTTTCTTT
-	TRBV2	TRBJ2-3	-	CASSGLLPSTDTQYF	TGTGCCAGCAGCGGACTACTACCTAGCACAGATACGCAGTATTTT
-	TRBV6-5	TRBJ2-2	once	CASKNTRNTGELFF	TGTGCCAGCAAGAACACGAGGAACACCGGGGAGCTGTTTTTT
TRBD1	TRBV29-1	TRBJ1-2	once	CSVEPATGQNYGYTF	TGCAGCGTTGAACCCGCGACAGGGCAGAACTATGGCTACACCTTC
TRBD1	TRBV9	TRBJ1-4	-	CASSVSGGNEKLFF	TGTGCCAGCAGCGTTTCAGGGGGGAATGAAAAACTGTTTTTT
-	TRBV29-1	TRBJ2-1	-	CSASGRTLYNEQFF	TGCAGCGCCTCGGGACGGACGCTATACAATGAGCAGTTCTTC
-	TRBV13	TRBJ2-7	-	CASSSSDSNYEQYF	TGTGCCAGCAGCTCGTCGGACTCCAACTACGAGCAGTACTTC
-	TRBV5-6	TRBJ2-1	-	CASSLSPVDEQFF	TGTGCCAGCAGCTTGTCGCCCGTCGATGAGCAGTTCTTC
-	TRBV5-1	TRBJ2-1	-	CASSPAYNLNEQFF	TGCGCCAGCAGCCCGGCGTATAATCTCAATGAGCAGTTCTTC
-	TRBV19	TRBJ1-2	-	CASLISDAPNYGYTF	TGTGCCAGTTTGATTTCGGACGCGCCTAACTATGGCTACACCTTC
-	TRBV4-1	TRBJ2-7	-	CASSTPGSSYEQYF	TGCGCCAGCAGCACCCCGGGGAGCTCCTACGAGCAGTACTTC
TRBD2	TRBV6-5	TRBJ2-5	-	CASRTSVGQETQYF	TGTGCCAGCCGGACTAGCGTGGGTCAAGAGACCCAGTACTTC
-	TRBV20-1	TRBJ1-4	-	CSAPGSENEKLFF	TGCAGTGCGCCGGGCTCCGAGAATGAAAAACTGTTTTTT
-	TRBV6-1	TRBJ2-2	-	CASSPLAGTGELFF	TGTGCCAGCAGCCCCCTTGCAGGCACCGGGGAGCTGTTTTTT
TRBD1	TRBV25-1	TRBJ1-6	-	CASRDRGIQGVSPLHF	TGTGCCAGCAGGGACAGGGGAATTCAAGGGGTATCACCCCTCCACTTT
-	TRBV7-9	TRBJ2-7	-	CAIQEQGSYEQYF	TGTGCCATTCAGGAACAGGGCTCCTACGAGCAGTACTTC
TRBD2	TRBV6-5	TRBJ2-1	-	CASSYYWREGLDEQFF	TGTGCCAGCAGTTACTATTGGCGGGAGGGGTTGGATGAGCAGTTCTTC
TRBD1	TRBV9	TRBJ2-7	-	CASNSGTGSPHEQYF	TGTGCCAGCAACTCGGGGACAGGGTCTCCCCACGAGCAGTACTTC
-	TRBV5-6	TRBJ1-1	-	CASSLWAGEFVTAFF	TGTGCCAGCAGCTTGTGGGCAGGGGAATTCGTGACGGCTTTCTTT
-	TRBV5-6	TRBJ1-5	-	CASSLAGLEPQHF	TGTGCCAGCAGCTTGGCAGGGTTGGAGCCCCAGCATTTT
-	TRBV7-9	TRBJ2-7	-	CASSSLWGPAYEQYF	TGTGCCAGCAGCTCCCTATGGGGGCCAGCCTACGAGCAGTACTTC
-	TRBV4-3	TRBJ1-2	-	CASSRRIRDYGYTF	TGCGCCAGCAGCCGGCGGATACGGGACTATGGCTACACCTTC
TRBD1	TRBV20-1	TRBJ1-1	-	CSADTGTGGRAEAFF	TGCAGTGCTGACACCGGGACAGGGGGAAGGGCTGAAGCTTTCTTT
-	TRBV9	TRBJ2-7	-	CASSVMGEPSYEQYF	TGTGCCAGCAGCGTTATGGGGGAGCCCTCCTACGAGCAGTACTTC
-	TRBV2	TRBJ1-2	-	CASLLEIYGYTF	TGTGCCAGCCTGTTGGAGATCTATGGCTACACCTTC
TRBD2	TRBV6-1	TRBJ2-1	-	CASSPEPGLADNEQFF	TGTGCCAGCAGTCCTGAACCGGGACTAGCGGACAATGAGCAGTTCTTC
-	TRBV12-3/TRBV12-4	TRBJ1-2	-	CASKDGVYGYTF	TGTGCCAGCAAAGACGGAGTCTATGGCTACACCTTC
TRBD2	TRBV19	TRBJ2-5	-	CASSSRTSGLETQYF	TGTGCCAGTAGCTCCAGGACTAGCGGGTTGGAGACCCAGTACTTC
-	TRBV27	TRBJ2-7	-	CASSPTEGVEQYF	TGTGCCAGCAGCCCGACGGAAGGGGTCGAGCAGTACTTC
-	TRBV11-3	TRBJ2-5	once	CASSLRRGGGETQYF	TGTGCCAGCAGCTTAAGGAGGGGGGGAGGCGAGACCCAGTACTTC
-	TRBV7-8	TRBJ1-2	-	CASSARAGSYGYTF	TGTGCCAGCAGCGCCAGGGCAGGGAGCTATGGCTACACCTTC
-	TRBV6-1	TRBJ2-1	-	CASSEWRANIFNEQFF	TGTGCCAGCAGTGAATGGAGGGCGAACATATTTAATGAGCAGTTCTTC